This T cell receptor beta chain was found in a study of shared T cell receptors in the human thymus. V was pared by 2 bases and J by 10 bases, with 21 bases of the junction left unmatched. The germline gives CDR1 SGHRS, CDR2 YFSETQ. The CDR3 is 18 amino acids. TCRdb's copy holds only in-frame clones and misses some; the assay was immunoSEQ multiplex PCR. The sample lists hundreds of thousands of clones, around 87% seen once, with 0.009% to 0.0095% in the top ten. These data were likewise used in another study, on human thymus T cells. Per that study: Thymic resections from corrective heart surgery supplied the tissue. What appeared biased in thymic and blood repertoires was the usage of V and J genes. Thymic repertoires from unrelated individuals overlapped highly, related research reported.

The chain carries TRBV5-1 and TRBJ2-1, with 7 bases that match TRBD2. The sample was thymocytes. The source of this sequence is a boy younger than two with a congenital heart defect. The CDR3 loop is CASSLDRSGLGDSEEQFF. The DNA for the CDR3 is TGCGCCAGCAGCTTAGATCGAAGCGGACTAGGGGATTCGGAAGAGCAGTTCTTC.